This T cell receptor beta chain was documented in a study of CXCR3-negative and CXCR3-positive naive CD8 T cells. Study-level findings and limits: TRB CDR3s of CXCR3-positive naive cells were more hydrophobic than those of CXCR3-negative naive cells. Naive CXCR3-negative cells resembled naive CXCR3-positive cells in TRBV-TRBJ usage; memory cells differed. CXCR3 levels fell partly with cryopreservation; most assays relied on fresh PBMCs.

Concerning this clonotype: Its antigen is currently unknown.

Carrying UMI labels, the TRB cDNA libraries were prepared through 5' RACE. After re-calling the 5' RACE reads, TCRdb lists one entry per CDR3 protein, DNA absent. The sample shows 46,000 or so distinct CDR3 sequences, and over 2% sits with its ten largest clones. The CDR3 contains 14 residues. The germline CDR1 and CDR2 sequences are SQVTM and ANQGSEA. The V gene is TRBV29-1, the J gene TRBJ2-2. This sequence was found in a human donor in good health. Some clones in this sample may be carry-over from other donors' samples. Sample: naive CXCR3- CD8+ T cells from blood. Subset denoted: CD45RO-CCR7+CD27+CD95- naive CD8+ T cells lacking CXCR3 (TNR3-). The CDR3 here is CSAPNGGGAGELFF.